The rows below give T cell receptor beta chains drawn from one sample of a study of PD-1 blockade in classical Hodgkin lymphoma. TCRdb keeps only in-frame clones here, not all; method: immunoSEQ multiplex PCR. The sample has more than 20,000 clones, under 90% seen once. This material consisted of peripheral blood mononuclear cells (PBMCs), taken at baseline. These receptors all come from a human donor with classical Hodgkin lymphoma. Both conserved end residues are part of each CDR3.

J gene	V gene	CDR3 protein
TRBJ2-5	TRBV5-1	CASSEQGARETQYF
TRBJ1-2	TRBV14	CASSQDLGLRGHGYTF
TRBJ2-5	TRBV5-1	CASSQAGSEETQYF
TRBJ1-2	TRBV30	CAWGSPPRGYGYTF
TRBJ2-7	TRBV4-1	CASSQDYGFEQYF
TRBJ1-1	TRBV29-1	CSVEGRQGAIEAFF
TRBJ2-3	TRBV6-5	CASSSPDRGSDTQYF
TRBJ1-6	TRBV11-2	CASSLEGARSPLHF
TRBJ1-2	TRBV19	CASSTRQGVRTNYGYTF
TRBJ1-5	TRBV9	CASSVGGSDQPQHF
TRBJ2-5	TRBV5-1	CASSSDGQETQYF
TRBJ2-3	TRBV5-1	CASSKASTDTQYF
TRBJ1-2	TRBV19	CASSIEGGDRDYGYTF
TRBJ1-6	TRBV19	CASSPGAENSPLHF
TRBJ2-7	TRBV5-1	CASSPLEAAYEQYF
TRBJ2-7	TRBV5-1	CASSIQGYEQYF
TRBJ1-6	TRBV5-5	CASSLADSNSPLHF
TRBJ2-5	TRBV2	CASLGTVPPGTQYF
TRBJ1-6	TRBV19	CASSTRYGENSPLHF
TRBJ1-5	TRBV19	CASSTDPGQEYQPQHF
TRBJ2-1	TRBV6-1	CASSELGQAYNEQFF
TRBJ1-4	TRBV18	CASSRVDEKLFF
TRBJ2-7	TRBV7-9	CASSLEGGLYEQYF
TRBJ2-2	TRBV9	CASSPLVSGGWNTGELFF
TRBJ2-5	TRBV9	CASSLAAGQETQYF
TRBJ2-2	TRBV4-3	CASSQEWGVATGELFF
TRBJ1-1	TRBV5-1	CASSLAGTRLNTEAFF
TRBJ2-5	TRBV5-1	CASSFQGPSEETQYF
TRBJ2-5	TRBV7-3	CASSEGSGETQYF
TRBJ2-5	TRBV5-1	CASSLSGGVVETQYF
TRBJ2-2	TRBV5-1	CASSELAGGGNTGELFF
TRBJ1-4	TRBV5-1	CASSLGGIGNEKLFF
TRBJ1-2	TRBV19	CASSPKTGVLNYGYTF
TRBJ1-1	TRBV5-8	CASRPVDRLNTEAFF
TRBJ1-2	TRBV7-9	CASSLISGGAGNYGYTF
TRBJ2-5	TRBV4-3	CASSQDSGGVGETQYF
TRBJ1-5	TRBV4-2	CASSQDNSQGWGQPQHF
TRBJ2-7	TRBV5-1	CASSLLGSYEQYF
TRBJ1-1	TRBV19	CASTSQPGGNTEAFF
TRBJ2-7	TRBV11-2	CASSLGTGREQYF
TRBJ2-1	TRBV13	CASSFPAGGRYNEQFF